The 14 T cell receptor beta chains below come from one sample, sequenced in a study of cytomegalovirus exposure and HLA in healthy donors. PCR primers comprised 60 Vbeta and 13 Jbeta primers. Using immunoSEQ multiplex PCR, the repertoire was profiled, and TCRdb retains in-frame clones only, with some absent. The sample yields fewer than 250,000 clones, roughly 77% seen once. Sample: PBMCs. These receptors originate from a woman aged 25 to 45 in good health and CMV-seropositive.

The table lists this clone with a count of one. The chain joins TRBV7-9 to TRBJ2-7, with TRBD1 matching 9 bases. The germline V gene encodes CDR1 SEHNR and CDR2 FQNEAQ (reference sequence). The CDR3 runs to 13 residues. The ends lost 11 bases at V and 0 bases at J; junction bases unmatched: 5. As DNA, the CDR3 is TGTGCCGGACAGGGGATCAGCTCCTACGAGCAGTACTTC. Its translation: CAGQGISSYEQYF.

The chain uses TRBV19 and TRBJ2-2; D gene uncertain. The germline V gene has CDR1 LNHDA and CDR2 SQIVND (reference sequence). The germline V and J ends were trimmed by 6 bases and 1 base, with 3 bases remaining between them. The CDR3 has 12 amino acids. CDR3 DNA: TGTGCCAGTAGACAGAACACCGGGGAGCTGTTTTTT. Amino acids: CASRQNTGELFF.

Written as DNA, the CDR3 is TGTGCCAGCAGCTTGATTCTACGGGTACGGAATGAGCAGTTCTTC. Its translation is CASSLILRVRNEQFF. The gene calls are TRBV5-8 and TRBJ2-1, with D hard to call. The CDR3 totals 15 residues. Germline V gives CDR1 SGHTS, CDR2 YDEGEE. V lost 1 base to trimming and J lost 7 bases, with 15 bases between them.

The chain links TRBV28 to TRBJ1-5; 9 bases are a match to TRBD1. The last part of the DNA fits TRBJ2-3 better; the J call may be wrong. The CDR3 extends over 17 amino acids. Germline assignment: CDR1 MDHEN and CDR2 SYDVKM. CDR3 in amino acids: CASSLRQGGYVDQPQYF. DNA for the CDR3: TGTGCCAGCAGTTTGAGACAGGGGGGGTACGTTGATCAGCCCCAGTATTTT.

The chain employs TRBV7-2 and TRBJ1-2; 8 nucleotides align to TRBD1. Germline CDR1 and CDR2: SGHTA and FQGNSA. With V trimmed by 2 bases and J by 5 bases, 7 bases remained unmatched. The CDR3 is 15 residues long. CDR3 amino acids: CASSLTLQGVYGYTF. The CDR3 nucleotides read TGTGCCAGCAGCTTAACCTTACAGGGGGTATATGGCTACACCTTC.

The chain links TRBV28 to TRBJ1-5; no clear D. Germline values: CDR1 MDHEN, CDR2 SYDVKM. The CDR3 runs 13 residues. Trimming removed 1 base from V and 7 bases from J, with 8 bases in between. CDR3 in amino acids: CASSLSAGQPQHF. The CDR3 bases are TGTGCCAGCAGTTTATCTGCGGGGCAGCCCCAGCATTTT. The full variable domain, with the rest looked up from reference TRBV28 and TRBJ1-5, is DVKVTQSSRYLVKRTGEKVFLECVQDMDHENMFWYRQDPGLGLRLIYFSYDVKMKEKGDIPEGYSVSREKKERFSLILESASTNQTSMYLCASSLSAGQPQHFGDGTRLSIL.

The V and J genes are TRBV27 and TRBJ1-2; 7 nucleotides line up with TRBD1. Losses at the gene ends were 7 bases for V and 8 bases for J; bases not matched to a gene: 19. CDR3 length equals 16 residues. Germline CDR1 is MNHEY and CDR2 is SMNVEV (reference sequence). CDR3 coding DNA: TGTGCCAGCATTGAAGGGGGGACAGATAGATTTTGGGGCTACACCTTC. It yields the protein CASIEGGTDRFWGYTF.

This clone showed up just a few times. The CDR3 DNA follows: TGTGCCAGCAGTGGGACTCTGAATAGCAATCAGCCCCAGCATTTT. Amino acid sequence: CASSGTLNSNQPQHF. The chain couples TRBV6-6 to TRBJ1-5, with a possible D match to TRBD1 (5 bases). The CDR3 runs 15 residues. Trimming removed 5 bases at V and 0 bases at J, with 11 bases between. Per germline, CDR1 MNHNY and CDR2 SVGAGI (reference sequence).

This clone has more than one count but fewer than ten. The CDR3 DNA is TGTGCCAGCAGCTTAGCGATCGGCAGGACAGATACGCAGTATTTT. It encodes CASSLAIGRTDTQYF. The rearrangement joins TRBV7-9 to TRBJ2-3, with D hard to call. CDR1 is SEHNR and CDR2 is FQNEAQ in the germline V gene (reference sequence). This CDR3 spans 15 amino acids. Trimming stripped 0 bases from V and 3 bases from J, with 10 bases between.

The chain couples TRBV27 to TRBJ2-2; possibly TRBD1 for D (6 bases). CDR1 is MNHEY, CDR2 SMNVEV, per germline (reference sequence). The CDR3 covers 13 residues. Trimming stripped 5 bases from V and 5 bases from J, with 9 bases between. CDR3 loop: CASSRDRTGELFF. The CDR3 DNA reads as TGTGCCAGCAGTCGAGACAGGACCGGGGAGCTGTTTTTT.

With regard to this clone: This same CDR3 is encoded by further DNA sequences in the sample. This sequence joins TRBV9 and TRBJ2-7; D might be TRBD2 (6 bases). V lost 0 bases to trimming and J lost 2 bases, with 9 bases between them. The germline gives CDR1 SGDLS, CDR2 YYNGEE. This CDR3 region has 14 residues. CDR3 bases: TGTGCCAGCAGCGTAGGCCCGGGGGCCTACGAGCAGTACTTC. This encodes CASSVGPGAYEQYF.

The CDR3 protein is CASNRANYGYTF. The DNA for the CDR3 is TGTGCCAGCAACAGGGCTAACTATGGCTACACCTTC. The chain employs TRBV6-5 and TRBJ1-2, with TRBD1 as a possible D gene (6 bases). This CDR3 contains 12 residues. V gave up 7 bases and J gave up 0 bases, with 6 bases separating them. CDR1 and CDR2 from the germline V gene are MNHEY and SVGAGI.

The CDR3 sequence: CASSVGSASTEAFF. CDR3 bases: TGTGCCAGCAGTGTCGGGTCGGCAAGCACTGAAGCTTTCTTT. The J gene is TRBJ1-1, the V gene TRBV6-4; D not resolved. This CDR3 is 14 amino acids long. Trimming took 4 bases from V and 4 from J, leaving 13 bases between them. Germline V gene data show CDR1 as MRHNA and CDR2 as SNTAGT.

V gene TRBV6-5 combines with J gene TRBJ2-7; D possibly corresponds to TRBD1 (5 bases). The germline V gene encodes CDR1 MNHEY and CDR2 SVGAGI. The CDR3 covers 15 residues. Deletions cut 2 bases from V and 0 bases from J, with 11 bases between. The CDR3 bases are TGTGCCAGCAGTTACGGCCAGGGCCTCTCCTACGAGCAGTACTTC. Its protein product is CASSYGQGLSYEQYF.